A selection of T cell receptor beta chains follows, all from one sample in a study of T cell responses to AZD1222 COVID-19 vaccine. Assay: immunoSEQ multiplex PCR; the TCRdb copy retains only in-frame clones and omits some. The sample includes roughly 79,000 clones, roughly 94% of them seen just once. The material was peripheral blood, obtained on day 0 of MenACWY control vaccination. Every receptor here comes from an adult in good health. CDR3s include the opening cysteine and the closing phenylalanine or tryptophan. The D gene is left open where the match is weak. Size values are once, few and many counts, or a class for expanded clones, and some rows have none.

V,J,D,size,DNA,CDR3
TRBV6-1,TRBJ1-3,NA,once,TGTGCCAGCAGTGAAAGGCGAGGTGGAAACACCATATATTTT,CASSERRGGNTIYF
TRBV2,TRBJ2-2,NA,NA,TGTGCCAGCAGTGAACCCAGGGTCGGCACCGGGGAGCTGTTTTTT,CASSEPRVGTGELFF
TRBV23-1,TRBJ1-5,NA,once,TGCGCCAGCAGTCAATCGGAGTGCGGATACGGCAATCAGCCCCAGCATTTT,CASSQSECGYGNQPQHF
TRBV14,TRBJ2-7,NA,NA,TGTGCCAGCAGCCAAGGACAGCAGAGACACGAGCAGTACTTC,CASSQGQQRHEQYF
TRBV18,TRBJ1-1,TRBD1,NA,TGTGCCAGCTCACCGGACAGGATTAACACTGAAGCTTTCTTT,CASSPDRINTEAFF
TRBV19,TRBJ1-5,TRBD1,NA,TGTGCCAGTGGACAGGGAAATCAGCCCCAGCATTTT,CASGQGNQPQHF
TRBV9,TRBJ1-6,NA,NA,TGTGCCAGCAGCGCCACAGTCGACTCCTATAATTCACCCCTCCACTTT,CASSATVDSYNSPLHF
TRBV19,TRBJ2-6,NA,NA,TGTGCCAGTACCTCGCAGGGAGCAGGGGCCAACGTCCTGACTTTC,CASTSQGAGANVLTF
TRBV14,TRBJ1-2,NA,NA,TGTGCCAGCAGCCAAGCAGGAGGGGGCTATGGCTACACCTTC,CASSQAGGGYGYTF
TRBV7-2,TRBJ1-2,NA,NA,TGTGCCAGCAGAAACAGCCGGGACGGAAACTATGGCTACACCTTC,CASRNSRDGNYGYTF
TRBV7-9,TRBJ2-6,NA,NA,TGTGCCAGCAGCCCCGTGGTCGCCTCTGGGGCCAACGTCCTGACTTTC,CASSPVVASGANVLTF
TRBV6-5,TRBJ1-6,NA,NA,TGTGCCAGCAGTTACTATGGGAGGTCCCAAAATTCACCCCTCCACTTT,CASSYYGRSQNSPLHF
TRBV3-1/TRBV3-2,TRBJ2-7,TRBD1,NA,TGTGCCAGCAGCTCGAACGGACAGGGTACCCACGAGCAGTACTTC,CASSSNGQGTHEQYF
TRBV6-9,TRBJ1-1,NA,NA,TGTGCCAGCAGTTATATAAAAGGGGATGAGAGCACTGAAGCTTTCTTT,CASSYIKGDESTEAFF
TRBV7-6,TRBJ2-2,TRBD1,NA,TGTGCCAGCAGTCAAACAGGGGGCGGGGAGCTGTTTTTT,CASSQTGGGELFF
TRBV5-1,TRBJ1-6,TRBD1,NA,TGCGCCAGCAGCAGGTGGACAGGGGGGGATTCACCCCTCCACTTT,CASSRWTGGDSPLHF
TRBV10-3,TRBJ2-3,TRBD2,medium-sized,TGTGCCATCAGTGATGGTGGGGGGGACACAGATACGCAGTATTTT,CAISDGGGDTDTQYF
TRBV5-1,TRBJ1-2,TRBD1,NA,TGCGCCAGCAGCTTGTCCTTCGACAGGGACTATGGCTACACCTTC,CASSLSFDRDYGYTF
TRBV6-4,TRBJ2-5,NA,NA,TGTGCCAGTAGAGACGGGCGCGGAGAAAAAGAGACCCAGTACTTC,CASRDGRGEKETQYF
TRBV6-5,TRBJ1-1,NA,NA,TGTGCCAGCAGCTTTGGACATTCCGGCACTGAAGCTTTCTTT,CASSFGHSGTEAFF
TRBV11-2,TRBJ2-7,NA,NA,TGTGCCAGCAGCTTTGGCGGGTTCTCCTACGAGCAGTACTTC,CASSFGGFSYEQYF
TRBV11-2,TRBJ1-1,NA,NA,TGTGCCAGCAGCTTCTGGACAGACACGAACACTGAAGCTTTCTTT,CASSFWTDTNTEAFF
TRBV7-6,TRBJ2-3,NA,NA,TGTGCCAGCAGCTTACGAACGCCGGATACGCAGTATTTT,CASSLRTPDTQYF
TRBV11-2,TRBJ1-6,NA,NA,TGTGCCAGCAGCCCCGGGCTTCATAATTCACCCCTCCACTTT,CASSPGLHNSPLHF
TRBV6-4,TRBJ1-1,NA,NA,TGTGCCAGCAGAAGACAGGCGAACACTGAAGCTTTCTTT,CASRRQANTEAFF
TRBV6-5,TRBJ1-5,NA,NA,TGTGCCAGCAGCCAACATATGGGAGAAAATCAGCCCCAGCATTTT,CASSQHMGENQPQHF
TRBV29-1,TRBJ2-3,TRBD2,NA,TGCAGCGTTGTCTGGGTGCGCGGGGGTACGCAGTATTTT,CSVVWVRGGTQYF
TRBV2,TRBJ2-2,TRBD1,NA,TGTGCCAGCAGAGAACAGGGGGCAATCGGGGAGCTGTTTTTT,CASREQGAIGELFF
TRBV29-1,TRBJ2-1,TRBD2,NA,TGCAGCGTTGAACGGGGGGGTTTCTTCTCCTACAATGAGCAGTTCTTC,CSVERGGFFSYNEQFF
TRBV19,TRBJ2-2,TRBD1,NA,TGTGCCAGTAGGGGACAGGGGGACACCGGGGAGCTGTTTTTT,CASRGQGDTGELFF
TRBV5-1,TRBJ1-5,NA,NA,TGCGCCAGCAGGGAGAATAGCAATCAGCCCCAGCATTTT,CASRENSNQPQHF
TRBV27,TRBJ1-1,NA,NA,TGTGCCAGCAGCTCCTTCGGGCGCGGTTCTGAAGCTTTCTTT,CASSSFGRGSEAFF
TRBV7-9,TRBJ1-2,NA,NA,TGTGCCAGCAGTCAGGGTAATGATGGCTACACCTTC,CASSQGNDGYTF
TRBV6-2/TRBV6-3,TRBJ2-7,TRBD1,NA,TGTGCCAGCACCCCCGGAGACAGGGTCTCCTACGAGCAGTACTTC,CASTPGDRVSYEQYF
TRBV28,TRBJ1-5,NA,NA,TGTGCCAGCAGTCAGGGGATTCGCAATCAGCCCCAGCATTTT,CASSQGIRNQPQHF
TRBV29-1,TRBJ2-2,TRBD1,NA,TGCAGCGTAGGTGGGACAGGAAACACCGGGGAGCTGTTTTTT,CSVGGTGNTGELFF
TRBV25-1,TRBJ1-2,NA,once,TGTGCCAGCAGTGAATTGGGTACCTACACCTTC,CASSELGTYTF
TRBV15,TRBJ2-4,TRBD2,NA,TGTGCCACCAGCAGAGGGGGGAGCGGGAGGGATAACATTCAGTACTTC,CATSRGGSGRDNIQYF
TRBV28,TRBJ1-4,TRBD1,NA,TGTGCCAGCAGTCCGTCCGGGACAGGGTATGAAAAACTGTTTTTT,CASSPSGTGYEKLFF
TRBV19,TRBJ2-7,NA,NA,TGTGCCAGTAGTATCATCGAGGGGTACGAGCAGTACTTC,CASSIIEGYEQYF
TRBV5-6,TRBJ1-2,TRBD1,NA,TGTGCCAGCAGCCCAGTTCTCGACAGGGATGGTGGCTACACCTTC,CASSPVLDRDGGYTF
TRBV19,TRBJ2-1,TRBD2,NA,TGTGCCAGTAGTACAGGGCGGGAGGGCCGGCGGGGCGATGAGCAGTTCTTC,CASSTGREGRRGDEQFF
TRBV11-2,TRBJ2-2,NA,NA,TGTGCCAGCAGCGAGGATAGGGGCAGGGACCCCTTTTACACCGGGGAGCTGTTTTTT,CASSEDRGRDPFYTGELFF
TRBV30,TRBJ1-4,NA,NA,TGTGCCTCAAATCCTCCAGGGGTGGGTAATGAAAAACTGTTTTTT,CASNPPGVGNEKLFF
TRBV18,TRBJ1-6,NA,few,TGTGCCAGCTCACCCACAAAACGATCACCCCTCCACTTT,CASSPTKRSPLHF
TRBV5-1,TRBJ1-4,NA,NA,TGCGCCAGCAGGGCCGGGGGGGATGAAAAACTGTTTTTT,CASRAGGDEKLFF
TRBV2,TRBJ1-4,NA,NA,TGTGCCAGCACTGGCGGGACATCGACTAATGAAAAACTGTTTTTT,CASTGGTSTNEKLFF
TRBV19,TRBJ2-7,TRBD1,once,TGTGCCAGTAGTACCGACAGGGGCGGCCGCGAGCAGTACTTC,CASSTDRGGREQYF
TRBV10-3,TRBJ1-2,NA,NA,TGTGCCATCAGTGACAGCCCTAACTATGGCTACACCTTC,CAISDSPNYGYTF
TRBV10-1,TRBJ1-4,NA,once,TGCGCCAGCAGTGTGTTGGGGGGACCTAGAAATGAAAAACTGTTTTTT,CASSVLGGPRNEKLFF
TRBV19,TRBJ1-5,NA,NA,TGTGCCAGTAGTGCCCAACAGGGCCCCCAGCATTTT,CASSAQQGPQHF
TRBV3-1/TRBV3-2,TRBJ2-6,TRBD2,few,TGTGCCAGCAGCCAAGCGACTAGCATCTCTGGGGCCAACGTCCTGACTTTC,CASSQATSISGANVLTF
TRBV19,TRBJ1-3,NA,NA,TGTGCCAGTAGCGGGGGACGTGGAAACACCATATATTTT,CASSGGRGNTIYF
TRBV4-3,TRBJ1-2,NA,NA,TGCGCCAGCAGCCAAGTCGTACAGGGCGACTACACCTTC,CASSQVVQGDYTF